This entry is about one T cell receptor beta chain. Original data processing: Nucleated cell number was recorded as an estimate derived from reference gene primer amplification. Method: immunoSEQ multiplex PCR; TCRdb's copy keeps in-frame clones and lacks some. V, J and clone size are those of that table, while D and trimming were read from the DNA. Of a few hundred thousand clones in the sample, roughly 86% were seen once. The data were obtained in a study of blood T cell repertoires in COVID-19. Study-level background: The study drew acute and convalescent COVID-19 samples from the United States, Italy and Spain. Sources were T cells, B-cell-depleted T cells, or PBMCs; the material itself was cDNA or gDNA.

Germline V gene data show CDR1 as SGHRS and CDR2 as YFSETQ. Trimming removed 5 bases from V and 2 bases from J, with 16 bases in between. CDR3 length: 15 residues. This chain uses TRBV5-1 with TRBJ2-5, with TRBD2 as a possible D gene (6 bases). Sequences were obtained from peripheral blood. This clonotype was obtained from a woman aged 25 to 45 who had recovered from COVID-19. The CDR3 loop is CASRGTYSAQETQYF. The CDR3 DNA follows: TGCGCCAGCAGAGGGACTTATTCTGCTCAAGAGACCCAGTACTTC. The whole variable domain, filled in from reference TRBV5-1 and TRBJ2-5, reads KAGVTQTPRYLIKTRGQQVTLSCSPISGHRSVSWYQQTPGQGLQFLFEYFSETQRNKGNFPGRFSGRQFSNSRSEMNVSTLELGDSALYLCASRGTYSAQETQYFGPGTRLLVL.